Below, one T cell receptor beta chain is given with its context. V was pared by 3 bases and J by 9 bases, with 8 bases of the junction left unmatched. CDR3 length: 14 amino acids. CDR1 MDHEN and CDR2 SYDVKM come from the germline V gene. These data come from a study of blood T cell repertoires in COVID-19. The assay was immunoSEQ multiplex PCR, and TCRdb's table has in-frame clones only and misses some. This table holds about 42,000 clones, about 78% found once. The chain couples TRBV28 to TRBJ1-5, with TRBD1 matching over 7 bases. The sample comprised peripheral blood. This receptor was taken from a man aged 70-80 years with active or convalescent COVID-19. The CDR3 DNA sequence: TGTGCCAGCAGTTTGGGGACAGAGGCTTCGCCCCAGCATTTT. Protein: CASSLGTEASPQHF.